This T cell receptor beta chain was identified during a study of cytomegalovirus exposure and HLA in healthy donors. Use of 60 Vbeta and 13 Jbeta primers characterized the PCR. Produced via immunoSEQ multiplex PCR; TCRdb's table is partial and in-frame only. The sample has under 200,000 clones; 70% to 90% are singletons. Germline CDR1 and CDR2: MNHEY and SMNVEV (reference sequence). V lost 5 bases to trimming and J lost 6 bases, with 14 bases between them. The CDR3 spans 14 residues. This receptor was identified in a man between 18 and 29 years old in good health and CMV-seropositive. The chain combines TRBV27 with TRBJ2-4; possibly TRBD1 for D (5 bases). The sequencing sample was made of PBMCs. The CDR3 loop is CASSRAGFRNIQYF. Written as DNA, the CDR3 is TGTGCCAGCAGTAGAGCAGGGTTCAGAAACATTCAGTACTTC.